This T cell receptor (beta chain) is drawn from a study of OX40 agonist ivuxolimab in advanced cancers. Looking at the study overall: At 0.01 to 10 mg/kg, ivuxolimab was administered intravenously to patients every 2 weeks.

Method: immunoSEQ multiplex PCR; TCRdb's copy keeps in-frame clones and lacks some. The repertoire has roughly 50,000 clones, around 84% of them found once; the top ten carry approximately 1%. The CDR3 sequence is 15 residues long. Germline V gene lookup returns CDR1 MNHNS and CDR2 SASEGT. The trim removed 5 bases at V and 1 base at J, leaving 7 bases unmatched. Study results and limitations: Certain nonresponders additionally had low normalized T-cell clonal expansion.

In regard to this clone: Its antigen is not identified.

The chain is built from TRBV6-1 and TRBJ1-1; 7 bases are shared with TRBD1. The TCR comes from an adult with an advanced solid tumor such as melanoma, head and neck, liver or kidney cancer. Sequenced material: CD4+ or CD8+ T cells sorted from blood, taken in a trial of the OX40 agonist ivuxolimab. Written as DNA, the CDR3 is TGTGCCAGCAGTTCTCAGGGGACAGCGAACACTGAAGCTTTCTTT. This translates into CASSSQGTANTEAFF.